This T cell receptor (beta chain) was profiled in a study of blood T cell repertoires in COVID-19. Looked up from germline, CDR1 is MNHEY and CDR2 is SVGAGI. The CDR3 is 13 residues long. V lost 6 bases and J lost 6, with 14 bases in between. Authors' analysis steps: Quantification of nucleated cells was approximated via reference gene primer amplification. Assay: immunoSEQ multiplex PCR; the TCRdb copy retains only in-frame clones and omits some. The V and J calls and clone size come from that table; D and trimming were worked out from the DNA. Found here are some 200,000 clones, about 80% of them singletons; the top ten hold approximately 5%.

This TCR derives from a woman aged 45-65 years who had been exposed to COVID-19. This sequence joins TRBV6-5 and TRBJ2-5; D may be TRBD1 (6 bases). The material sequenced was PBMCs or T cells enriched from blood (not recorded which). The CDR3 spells CASSQGTKKTQYF. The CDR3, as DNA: TGTGCCAGCAGCCAGGGGACGAAGAAGACCCAGTACTTC.